These T cell receptor beta chains were read from a single sample in a study of CD8 T cells in Susac syndrome. MiXCR, applied by TCRdb to the immunoSEQ multiplex PCR reads, yields one record per CDR3 protein. The sample lists around 69,000 distinct CDR3 sequences, nearly 96% occurring once. Sequences were obtained from CD4+ T cells from PBMCs. The receptors stem from a human donor with multiple sclerosis. Both conserved end residues are part of each CDR3. D genes are given only for firm matches. The size entry is marked missing in some rows and otherwise reads once, few, many or a size class.

V gene	D gene	J gene	clone size	CDR3 DNA	CDR3 protein
TRBV7-9	.	TRBJ1-5	.	TGTGCCAGCAGCTTTAAGAATCAGCCCCAGCATTTT	CASSFKNQPQHF
TRBV11-2	TRBD2	TRBJ2-1	.	TGTGCCAGCAGCACGTATTTCGGGGGGGCGGCTGGAGAGCAGTTCTTC	CASSTYFGGAAGEQFF
TRBV20-1	TRBD1	TRBJ2-7	.	TGCAGTGCTAGAGATCAAGGACAGGGGTGGCACGAGCAGTACTTC	CSARDQGQGWHEQYF
TRBV19	TRBD2	TRBJ2-3	.	TGTGCCAGTAGTTCTTTGGCAACTAGCGGGGAGGGCACAGATACGCAGTATTTT	CASSSLATSGEGTDTQYF
TRBV29-1	.	TRBJ2-7	.	TGCAGCGTTGATAGGCCAGGGTCACCCTACGAGCAGTACTTC	CSVDRPGSPYEQYF
TRBV20-1	.	TRBJ2-7	.	TGCAGTGCTGCACATAGTTCCGAGCAGTACTTC	CSAAHSSEQYF
TRBV20-1	.	TRBJ1-5	once	TGCAGTGCAGCCGAGGTGGGACCCTATCAGCCCCAGCATTTT	CSAAEVGPYQPQHF
TRBV3-1	.	TRBJ1-2	.	TGTGCCAGCAGCCAGAAGGGTTATGGCTATGGCTACACCTTC	CASSQKGYGYGYTF
TRBV7-2	TRBD1	TRBJ1-4	.	TGTGCCAGCAGTACTGGACAGGGAAGATCTAATGAAAAACTGTTTTTT	CASSTGQGRSNEKLFF
TRBV20-1	.	TRBJ2-3	.	TGCAGTGCTAGAGGGCCAATACTCGATACGCAGTATTTT	CSARGPILDTQYF
TRBV18	.	TRBJ2-3	once	TGTGCCAGCTCACCCGGACTGAGTCGCCCAGATACGCAGTATTTT	CASSPGLSRPDTQYF
TRBV29-1	.	TRBJ1-4	.	TGCAGCGTTTCCTCAGGGGTGAAGGGAGAAAAACTGTTTTTT	CSVSSGVKGEKLFF
TRBV13	.	TRBJ2-7	.	TGTGCCAGCAGCTTAGCGGCTAGCTACTCCTACGAGCAGTACTTC	CASSLAASYSYEQYF
TRBV20-1	.	TRBJ1-1	.	TGCAGTGCCGATACAGGAGAGGAAGCTTTCTTT	CSADTGEEAFF
TRBV12-3/TRBV12-4	TRBD1	TRBJ2-1	.	TGTGCCAGCAGTCGCAGACAGGGGAGTACGAATGAGCAGTTCTTC	CASSRRQGSTNEQFF
TRBV12-3/TRBV12-4	TRBD2	TRBJ2-5	.	TGTGCCAGCAGCTCGGGGGGGGAACCACAAGAGACCCAGTACTTC	CASSSGGEPQETQYF
TRBV2	.	TRBJ1-2	once	TGTGCCAGCAGTGCCACAGGATTTGTTGGCTACACCTTC	CASSATGFVGYTF
TRBV11-2	.	TRBJ2-1	few	TGTGCCAGCAGCACGAGACCCCCTATTCTAGACAATGAGCAGTTCTTC	CASSTRPPILDNEQFF
TRBV3-1	.	TRBJ2-3	.	TGTGCCAGCAGCCTCCAAGGACTTAGGGAAGATACGCAGTATTTT	CASSLQGLREDTQYF
TRBV11-2	TRBD2	TRBJ2-5	.	TGTGCCAGCAGCTTATCGCGCGGGGGGGGAGAGACCCAGTACTTC	CASSLSRGGGETQYF
TRBV7-9	TRBD1	TRBJ2-5	few	TGTGCCAGCAGCCCCAGGGGGCCGGAGACCCAGTACTTC	CASSPRGPETQYF
TRBV20-1	.	TRBJ2-5	.	TGCAGCGCGTCCCGGGATGGAGAGACCCAGTACTTC	CSASRDGETQYF
TRBV3-1	.	TRBJ1-4	.	TGTGCCAGCAGCCCGATAGTGCGGGGAGAAAAACTGTTTTTT	CASSPIVRGEKLFF
TRBV28	TRBD1	TRBJ1-1	.	TGTGCCAGCAGGCCTCCCGGGACAGTGAACACTGAAGCTTTCTTT	CASRPPGTVNTEAFF
TRBV18	.	TRBJ1-1	.	TGTGCCAGCTCACTCATAGGGAACACTGAAGCTTTCTTT	CASSLIGNTEAFF
TRBV6-2/TRBV6-3	.	TRBJ1-4	.	TGTGCCAGCAGTTACGGCAGGGTTGGAGAAAAACTGTTTTTT	CASSYGRVGEKLFF
TRBV6-6	.	TRBJ2-1	.	TGTGCCAGCAGTCCTGGCTCGGGGAATGAGCAGTTCTTC	CASSPGSGNEQFF
TRBV3-1	.	TRBJ1-6	.	TGTGCCAGCAGCCTCAAGACCGGTAATTCACCCCTCCACTTT	CASSLKTGNSPLHF
TRBV4-3	TRBD2	TRBJ2-4	.	TGCGCCAGCAGCCAAGATGGGACTAGCGGGGGGTCCAAAAACATTCAGTACTTC	CASSQDGTSGGSKNIQYF
TRBV28	.	TRBJ1-5	.	TGTGCCAGCAGTTTAGGGGGGTTATTGAATCAGCCCCAGCATTTT	CASSLGGLLNQPQHF
TRBV29-1	TRBD1	TRBJ2-7	.	TGCAGCGTTATGGGGACAGGGGACTTCGAGCAGTACTTC	CSVMGTGDFEQYF
TRBV3-1	TRBD2	TRBJ2-7	.	TGTGCCAGCAGCCCCACTAGCGGGGGGGCTGGAGAGCAGTACTTC	CASSPTSGGAGEQYF
TRBV28	.	TRBJ1-6	.	TGTGCCACCCGGGAGTTAGGGGCAATGTATTCACCCCTCCACTTT	CATRELGAMYSPLHF